A single sample gave rise to the 15 T cell receptor beta chains below, sequenced in a study of CD4+ T cells in melanoma. Sequencing used immunoSEQ multiplex PCR; TCRdb keeps in-frame clones, though not all of them. The sample shows about 11,000 clones, 67% of them seen only once. The source material was cells from a culture (not recorded whether cultured in vitro). The origin of the receptors is a human donor with melanoma.

V usage is TRBV27 and J usage is TRBJ1-5; D is unresolved. The CDR3 has 13 residues. V was clipped by 5 bases and J by 2 bases, with 7 bases between them. CDR1 and CDR2 from the germline V gene are MNHEY and SMNVEV (reference sequence). The CDR3 loop reads CASSPSRNQPQHF. The DNA of the CDR3 is TGTGCCAGCAGTCCCTCCCGCAATCAGCCCCAGCATTTT.

J is TRBJ1-5 and V is TRBV12-5; D gene ambiguous. Germline-derived CDR1 and CDR2 are LGHNT and FRNRAP. Between the trimmed V and J ends, which lost 1 base and 0 bases, there was a span of 4 bases. The CDR3 is 14 residues long. For the CDR3, the DNA is TGTGCTAGTGGTTTGGACGGTAGCAATCAGCCCCAGCATTTT. This codes for CASGLDGSNQPQHF.

This clone was seen a few times. V gene TRBV5-4 combines with J gene TRBJ1-1; a possible D gene is TRBD1 (6 bases). Per the germline V gene, CDR1 is SGHNT and CDR2 is YYREEE (reference sequence). V was pared by 1 base and J by 7 bases, with 8 bases between. The CDR3 extends over 12 amino acids. The CDR3 here is CASSLRTVEAFF. The CDR3 DNA is TGTGCCAGCAGCTTGCGGACAGTTGAAGCTTTCTTT.

The rearrangement uses TRBV11-3 and TRBJ1-6; D gene uncertain. The CDR3 is made up of 13 amino acids. Germline-derived CDR1 and CDR2 are SGHNT and YENEEA. V dropped 3 bases and J dropped 10 bases, with 10 bases sitting between them. As DNA, the CDR3 is TGTGCCAGCAGCTTGGAAGTGGGCTCACCCCTCCACTTT. It yields the protein CASSLEVGSPLHF. Drawing the rest from reference TRBV11-3 and TRBJ1-6, the complete variable domain is EAGVVQSPRYKIIEKKQPVAFWCNPISGHNTLYWYLQNLGQGPELLIRYENEEAVDDSQLPKDRFSAERLKGVDSTLKIQPAELGDSAVYLCASSLEVGSPLHFGNGTRLTVT.

The gene calls are TRBV9 and TRBJ1-1, with D possibly matching TRBD1 (6 bases). V was clipped by 7 bases and J by 0 bases, with 16 bases between them. Per germline, CDR1 SGDLS and CDR2 YYNGEE. The CDR3 is made up of 15 amino acids. The DNA of the CDR3 is TGTGCCAGCGGGAGGGGGGGGCTCATGAACACTGAAGCTTTCTTT. This translates into CASGRGGLMNTEAFF.

The chain recombines TRBV5-4 with TRBJ2-5; D is unclear. V dropped 0 bases and J dropped 5 bases, with 8 bases sitting between them. This CDR3 contains 13 residues. CDR1 is SGHNT and CDR2 is YYREEE in the germline V gene (reference sequence). The CDR3 loop is CASSLAVLETQYF. CDR3 DNA sequence: TGTGCCAGCAGCTTGGCCGTCCTGGAGACCCAGTACTTC. Variable domain in full (rest from reference TRBV5-4 and TRBJ2-5): ETGVTQSPTHLIKTRGQQVTLRCSSQSGHNTVSWYQQALGQGPQFIFQYYREEENGRGNFPPRFSGLQFPNYSSELNVNALELDDSALYLCASSLAVLETQYFGPGTRLLVL.

This clone was picked up one time. V and J are TRBV5-1 and TRBJ1-4; unclear D gene. This CDR3 has 15 residues. Germline V gene data show CDR1 as SGHRS and CDR2 as YFSETQ. The germline V and J ends were trimmed by 4 bases and 1 base, with 11 bases remaining between them. This chain's CDR3 is CASSPNTLTNEKLFF. CDR3 nucleotides: TGCGCCAGCAGCCCTAACACCTTAACTAATGAAAAACTGTTTTTT.

This clone was observed a handful of times. CDR3 sequence reads: CASRIRSGTGELFF. As DNA, the CDR3 is TGTGCCAGCAGGATAAGGAGTGGCACCGGGGAGCTGTTTTTT. The V gene is TRBV2, the J gene TRBJ2-2; unclear D gene. Trimming shortened V by 6 bases and J by 4 bases, and 12 bases separated the two germline ends. The CDR3 is 14 amino acids. CDR1 SNHLY and CDR2 FYNNEI come from the germline V gene.

This chain connects TRBV15 to TRBJ1-6; D remains ambiguous. V shed 6 bases and J shed 0 bases, with 6 bases lying between them. CDR3 size: 14 residues. From germline, CDR1 is LNHNV and CDR2 YYDKDF (reference sequence). In DNA form, the CDR3 reads TGTGCCACCAGGGACTTCTCCTATAATTCACCCCTCCACTTT. It codes for CATRDFSYNSPLHF.

V is TRBV25-1 and J is TRBJ2-7; no clear D gene. With 6 bases removed from V and 2 bases from J, the gap between germline ends came to 17 bases. This CDR3 has 15 amino acids. Germline CDR1 reads MGHDK; CDR2 reads SYGVNS. CDR3 loop: CASSRGITNTYEQYF. CDR3 DNA: TGTGCCAGCAGCCGAGGTATCACAAATACCTACGAGCAGTACTTC.

This clone appeared a few times. The chain combines TRBV2 with TRBJ1-6; no clear D. The germline V and J ends were trimmed by 4 bases and 7 bases, with 17 bases remaining between them. The CDR3 extends over 16 amino acids. Germline V gene sequence: CDR1 SNHLY, CDR2 FYNNEI. This CDR3 is CASSATRGRLNSPLHF. CDR3 bases: TGTGCCAGCAGTGCCACGAGAGGACGGTTAAATTCACCCCTCCACTTT.

This chain joins TRBV7-2 and TRBJ2-4, with TRBD2 as a possible D gene (6 bases). CDR3 length: 14 amino acids. Germline-derived CDR1 and CDR2 are SGHTA and FQGNSA. Trimming stripped 5 bases from V and 7 bases from J, with 15 bases between. This chain's CDR3 is CASSPGSGWNIQYF. The CDR3 DNA sequence: TGTGCCAGCAGCCCTGGAAGCGGGTGGAACATTCAGTACTTC.

The CDR3 DNA sequence: TGTGCCAGCAGCTCAGAAACAGGTTACGGTGGCTACACCTTC. This encodes CASSSETGYGGYTF. This chain joins TRBV7-8 and TRBJ1-2; TRBD1 might be the D (5 bases). There are 14 residues in the CDR3. Germline V gene lookup returns CDR1 SGHVS and CDR2 FQNEAQ. V dropped 4 bases and J dropped 7 bases, with 16 bases sitting between them.

The chain has TRBV6-5 and TRBJ2-5; 7 bases agree with TRBD1. The J segment lost 5 bases and the V segment lost 6 bases, leaving 9 bases of the junction unmatched. The CDR3 extends over 14 amino acids. Germline values: CDR1 MNHEY, CDR2 SVGAGI. CDR3 coding DNA: TGTGCCAGCAGGAGACAGGGTAGGAGCGAGACCCAGTACTTC. Translating it yields CASRRQGRSETQYF.

The gene calls are TRBV4-1 and TRBJ2-5; the match to TRBD2 covers 13 bases. The germline V gene encodes CDR1 MGHRA and CDR2 YSYEKL. Germline trimming cut 2 bases from V and 2 bases from J; bases unmatched to any gene: 8. The CDR3 runs 18 residues. In DNA form, the CDR3 reads TGCGCCAGCAGCCAAATCACTAGCGGGGGGGCCGGGCAAGAGACCCAGTACTTC. This translates into CASSQITSGGAGQETQYF.